Listed here is a single TCR beta chain. The antigen is unknown. Some clones are missing from TCRdb's copy, which holds only in-frame ones; the method was immunoSEQ multiplex PCR. Of 440,000 or so clones in the sample, about 92% were seen once. The data are from a study of Ad26.COV2.S vaccination and SARS-CoV-2 variants. Study observations and caveats: Comparable non-spike TCR breadth was observed in vaccine and placebo recipients.

CDR1 and CDR2 (germline): MDHEN, SYDVKM. The CDR3 spans 14 residues. Losses at the gene ends were 6 bases for V and 4 bases for J; bases not matched to a gene: 8. Sample treatment: roughly 19 received Ad26.COV2.S at low or high dose, single or two shots; several received placebo; per-sample allocation not given. Sampling occurred on day 63 after the first vaccine or placebo injection. Sequencing used peripheral blood, obtained in a trial of Ad26.COV2.S vaccine versus placebo. The origin of this receptor is a person aged 18 to 59 who received the Ad26.COV2.S COVID-19 vaccine or a placebo. J is TRBJ1-2 and V is TRBV28; 7 nucleotides match TRBD1. CDR3 bases: TGTGCCAGCAGACCAACAGGGGTAGTCTATGGCTACACCTTC. This translates into CASRPTGVVYGYTF.